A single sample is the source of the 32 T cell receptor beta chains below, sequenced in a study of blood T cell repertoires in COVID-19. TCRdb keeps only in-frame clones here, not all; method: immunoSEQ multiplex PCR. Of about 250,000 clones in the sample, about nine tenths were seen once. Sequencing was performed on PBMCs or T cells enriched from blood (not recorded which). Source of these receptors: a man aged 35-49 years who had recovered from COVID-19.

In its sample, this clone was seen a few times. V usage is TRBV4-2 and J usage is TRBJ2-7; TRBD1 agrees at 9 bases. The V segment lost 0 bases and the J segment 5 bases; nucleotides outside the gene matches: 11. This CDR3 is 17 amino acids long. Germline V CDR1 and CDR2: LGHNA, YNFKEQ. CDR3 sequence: CASSQDFKRDRAHEQYF. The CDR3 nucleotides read TGTGCCAGCAGCCAAGATTTCAAACGGGACAGGGCTCACGAGCAGTACTTC.

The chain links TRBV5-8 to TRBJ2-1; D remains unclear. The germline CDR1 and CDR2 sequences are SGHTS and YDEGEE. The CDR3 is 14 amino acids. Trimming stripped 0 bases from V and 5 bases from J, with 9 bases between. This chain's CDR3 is CASSLGALHNEQFF. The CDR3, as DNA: TGTGCCAGCAGCTTGGGAGCGCTCCACAATGAGCAGTTCTTC. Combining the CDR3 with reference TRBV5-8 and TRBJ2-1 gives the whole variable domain EAGVTQSPTHLIKTRGQQATLRCSPISGHTSVYWYQQALGLGLQFLLWYDEGEERNRGNFPPRFSGRQFPNYSSELNVNALELEDSALYLCASSLGALHNEQFFGPGTRLTVL.

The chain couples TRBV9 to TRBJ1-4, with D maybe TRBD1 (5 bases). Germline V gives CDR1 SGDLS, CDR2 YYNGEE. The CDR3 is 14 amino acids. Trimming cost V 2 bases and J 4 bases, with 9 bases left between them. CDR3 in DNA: TGTGCCAGCAGCGTTGGGGGGAATAATGAAAAACTGTTTTTT. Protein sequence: CASSVGGNNEKLFF.

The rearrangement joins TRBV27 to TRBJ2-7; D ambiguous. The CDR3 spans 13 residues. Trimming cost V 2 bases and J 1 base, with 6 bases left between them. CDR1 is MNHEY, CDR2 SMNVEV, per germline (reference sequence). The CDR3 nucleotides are TGTGCCAGCAGTTTAGGGCTGTCCTACGAGCAGTACTTC. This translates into CASSLGLSYEQYF.

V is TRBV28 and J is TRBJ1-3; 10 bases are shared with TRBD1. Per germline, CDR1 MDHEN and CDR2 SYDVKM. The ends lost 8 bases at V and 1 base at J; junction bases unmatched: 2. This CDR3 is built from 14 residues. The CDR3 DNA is TGTGCCAGCGACAGGGGGCCATCTGGAAACACCATATATTTT. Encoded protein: CASDRGPSGNTIYF.

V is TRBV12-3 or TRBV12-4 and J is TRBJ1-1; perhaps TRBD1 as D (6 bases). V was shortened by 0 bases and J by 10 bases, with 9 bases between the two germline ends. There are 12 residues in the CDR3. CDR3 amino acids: CASSLAGAGAFF. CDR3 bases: TGTGCCAGCAGTTTAGCGGGGGCGGGAGCTTTCTTT.

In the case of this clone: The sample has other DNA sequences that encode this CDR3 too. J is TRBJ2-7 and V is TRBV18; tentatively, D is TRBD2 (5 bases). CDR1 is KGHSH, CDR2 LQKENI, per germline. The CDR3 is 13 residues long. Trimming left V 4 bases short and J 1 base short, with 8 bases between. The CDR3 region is CASSLRDSYEQYF. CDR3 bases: TGTGCCAGCTCACTTCGGGATTCCTACGAGCAGTACTTC.

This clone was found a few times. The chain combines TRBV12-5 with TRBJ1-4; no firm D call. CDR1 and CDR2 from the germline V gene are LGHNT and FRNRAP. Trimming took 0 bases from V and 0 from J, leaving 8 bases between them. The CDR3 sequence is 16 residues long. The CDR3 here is CASGLVIRATNEKLFF. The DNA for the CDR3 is TGTGCTAGTGGTTTGGTCATACGGGCAACTAATGAAAAACTGTTTTTT.

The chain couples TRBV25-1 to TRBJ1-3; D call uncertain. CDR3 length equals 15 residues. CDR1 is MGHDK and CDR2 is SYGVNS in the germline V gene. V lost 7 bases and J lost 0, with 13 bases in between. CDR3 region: CASNDGLLSGNTIYF. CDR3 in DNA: TGTGCCAGCAATGATGGACTCCTCTCTGGAAACACCATATATTTT.

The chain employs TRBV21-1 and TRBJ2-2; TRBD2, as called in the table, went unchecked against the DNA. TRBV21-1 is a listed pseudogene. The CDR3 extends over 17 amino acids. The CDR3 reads CASSKEVREGGAGELFF. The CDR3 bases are TGTGCCAGCAGCAAAGAAGTGAGGGAGGGAGGCGCCGGGGAGCTGTTTTTT.

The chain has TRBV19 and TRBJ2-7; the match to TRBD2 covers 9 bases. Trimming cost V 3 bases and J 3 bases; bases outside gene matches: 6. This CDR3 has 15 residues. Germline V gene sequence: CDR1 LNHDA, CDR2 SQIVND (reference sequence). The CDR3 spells CASSISGTSYYEQYF. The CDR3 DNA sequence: TGTGCCAGTAGTATCTCCGGGACTAGCTACTACGAGCAGTACTTC.

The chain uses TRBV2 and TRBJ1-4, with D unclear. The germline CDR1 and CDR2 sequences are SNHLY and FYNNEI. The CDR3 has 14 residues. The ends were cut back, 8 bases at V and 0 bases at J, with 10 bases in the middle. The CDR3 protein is CASGRVSTNEKLFF. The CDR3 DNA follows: TGTGCCAGCGGGCGAGTTTCAACTAATGAAAAACTGTTTTTT.

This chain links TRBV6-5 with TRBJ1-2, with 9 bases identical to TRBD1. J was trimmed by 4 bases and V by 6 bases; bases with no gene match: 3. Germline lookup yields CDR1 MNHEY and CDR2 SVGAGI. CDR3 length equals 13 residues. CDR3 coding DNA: TGTGCCAGCAGGGTGACAGGGGGCTATGGCTACACCTTC. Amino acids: CASRVTGGYGYTF.

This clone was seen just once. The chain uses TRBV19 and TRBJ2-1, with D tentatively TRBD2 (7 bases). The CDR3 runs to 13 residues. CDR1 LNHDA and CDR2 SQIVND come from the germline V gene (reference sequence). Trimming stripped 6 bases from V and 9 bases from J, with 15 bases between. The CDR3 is CASRRRGPAEQFF. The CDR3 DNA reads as TGTGCCAGTAGAAGGCGGGGGCCAGCTGAGCAGTTCTTC.

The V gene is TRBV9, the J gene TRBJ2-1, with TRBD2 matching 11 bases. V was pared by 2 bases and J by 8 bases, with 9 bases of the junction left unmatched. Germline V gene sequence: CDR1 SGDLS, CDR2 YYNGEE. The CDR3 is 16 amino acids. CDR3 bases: TGTGCCAGCAGCGTCCCGATTAGCGGGGGGGACGATGAGCAGTTCTTC. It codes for CASSVPISGGDDEQFF.

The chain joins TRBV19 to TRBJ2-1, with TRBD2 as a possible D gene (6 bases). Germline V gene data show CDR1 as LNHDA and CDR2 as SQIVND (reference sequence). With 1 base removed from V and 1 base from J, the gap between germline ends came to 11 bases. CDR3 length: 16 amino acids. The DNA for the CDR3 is TGTGCCAGTAGTATAGGGTGGAGGGAATCCTACAATGAGCAGTTCTTC. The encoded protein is CASSIGWRESYNEQFF. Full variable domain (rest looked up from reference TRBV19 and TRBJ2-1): DGGITQSPKYLFRKEGQNVTLSCEQNLNHDAMYWYRQDPGQGLRLIYYSQIVNDFQKGDIAEGYSVSREKKESFPLTVTSAQKNPTAFYLCASSIGWRESYNEQFFGPGTRLTVL.

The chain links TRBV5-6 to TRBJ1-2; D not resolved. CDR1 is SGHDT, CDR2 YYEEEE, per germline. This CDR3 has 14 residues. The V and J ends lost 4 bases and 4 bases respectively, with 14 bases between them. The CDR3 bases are TGTGCCAGCAGCGTGACACGGGAGGCCTATGGCTACACCTTC. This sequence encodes CASSVTREAYGYTF.

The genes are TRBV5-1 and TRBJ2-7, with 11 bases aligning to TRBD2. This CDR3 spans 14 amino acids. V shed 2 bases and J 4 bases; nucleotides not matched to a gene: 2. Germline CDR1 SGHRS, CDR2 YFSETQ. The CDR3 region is CASSLLAGEYEQYF. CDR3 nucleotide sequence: TGCGCCAGCAGCTTACTAGCGGGAGAATACGAGCAGTACTTC.

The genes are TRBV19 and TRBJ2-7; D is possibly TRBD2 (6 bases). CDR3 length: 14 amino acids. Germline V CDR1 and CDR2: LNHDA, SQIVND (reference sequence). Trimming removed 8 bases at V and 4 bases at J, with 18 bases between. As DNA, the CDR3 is TGTGCCAGTGCCGGGACCGCCGGGGGATACGAGCAGTACTTC. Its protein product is CASAGTAGGYEQYF.

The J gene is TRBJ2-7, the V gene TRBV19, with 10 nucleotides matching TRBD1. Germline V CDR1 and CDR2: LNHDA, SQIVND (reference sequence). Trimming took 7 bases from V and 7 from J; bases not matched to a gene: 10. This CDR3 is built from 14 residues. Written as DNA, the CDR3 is TGTGCCAGTACCGAGGGGGACAGGGGTAGTGAGCAGTACTTC. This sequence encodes CASTEGDRGSEQYF.

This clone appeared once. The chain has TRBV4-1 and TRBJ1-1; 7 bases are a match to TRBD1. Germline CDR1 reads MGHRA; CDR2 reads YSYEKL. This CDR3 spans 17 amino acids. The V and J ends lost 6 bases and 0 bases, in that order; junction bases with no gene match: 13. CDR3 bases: TGCGCCAGCAGACAGGGGACAGCCCGAAGCCTGAACACTGAAGCTTTCTTT. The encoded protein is CASRQGTARSLNTEAFF.

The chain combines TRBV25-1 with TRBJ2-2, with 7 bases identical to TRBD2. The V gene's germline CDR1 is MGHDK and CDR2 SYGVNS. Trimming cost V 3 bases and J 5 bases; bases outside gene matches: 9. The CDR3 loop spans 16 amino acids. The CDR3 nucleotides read TGTGCCAGCAGTGATGCGGCGGGAGCGGATACCGGGGAGCTGTTTTTT. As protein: CASSDAAGADTGELFF.

CDR3 bases: TGTGCCTGGAGAATGAAGAGTGTCGAAGCTTTCTTT. It specifies CAWRMKSVEAFF. The chain has TRBV30 and TRBJ1-1; no clear D gene. The V gene lost 3 bases and the J gene lost 8 bases, with 13 bases spanning the gap. Germline V gene sequence: CDR1 GTSNPN, CDR2 SVGIG (reference sequence). The CDR3 has 12 residues.

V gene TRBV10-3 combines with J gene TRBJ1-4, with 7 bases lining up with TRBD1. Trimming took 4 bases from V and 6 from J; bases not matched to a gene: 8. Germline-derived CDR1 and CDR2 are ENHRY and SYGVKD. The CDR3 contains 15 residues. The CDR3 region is CAISARPGGDEKLFF. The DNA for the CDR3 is TGTGCCATCAGTGCTCGTCCAGGGGGTGATGAAAAACTGTTTTTT.

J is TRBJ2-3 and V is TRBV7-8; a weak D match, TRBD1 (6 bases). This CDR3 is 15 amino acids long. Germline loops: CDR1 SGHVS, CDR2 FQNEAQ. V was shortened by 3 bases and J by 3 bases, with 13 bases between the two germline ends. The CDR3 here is CASSFLFQGTDTQYF. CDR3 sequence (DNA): TGTGCCAGCAGCTTTCTCTTCCAGGGGACAGATACGCAGTATTTT.

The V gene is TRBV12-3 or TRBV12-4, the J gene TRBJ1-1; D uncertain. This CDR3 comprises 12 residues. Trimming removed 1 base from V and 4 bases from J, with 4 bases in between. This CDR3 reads CASSLGATEAFF. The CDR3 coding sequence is TGTGCCAGCAGTTTAGGGGCCACTGAAGCTTTCTTT.

The CDR3 nucleotides are TGTGCCAGCAGTGAAAGCGGGGGGGCGGAAACCGGGGAGCTGTTTTTT. It yields the protein CASSESGGAETGELFF. V and J are TRBV25-1 and TRBJ2-2, with TRBD2 matching over 10 bases. This CDR3 region has 16 residues. The germline CDR1 and CDR2 sequences are MGHDK and SYGVNS. After removal of 2 bases from V and 5 bases from J, the junction contained 5 bases not matched to a gene.

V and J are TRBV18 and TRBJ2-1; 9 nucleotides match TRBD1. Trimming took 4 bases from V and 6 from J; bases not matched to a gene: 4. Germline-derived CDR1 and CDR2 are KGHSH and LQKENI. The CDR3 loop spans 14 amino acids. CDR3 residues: CASSLETGGNEQFF. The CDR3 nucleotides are TGTGCCAGCTCACTAGAGACAGGGGGCAATGAGCAGTTCTTC.

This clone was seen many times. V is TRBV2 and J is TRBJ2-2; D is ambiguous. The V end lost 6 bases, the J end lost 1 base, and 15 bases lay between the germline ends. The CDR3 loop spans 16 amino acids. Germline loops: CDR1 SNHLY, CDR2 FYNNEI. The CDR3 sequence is CASRGLGMGNTGELFF. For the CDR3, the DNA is TGTGCCAGCAGGGGCCTGGGTATGGGGAACACCGGGGAGCTGTTTTTT.

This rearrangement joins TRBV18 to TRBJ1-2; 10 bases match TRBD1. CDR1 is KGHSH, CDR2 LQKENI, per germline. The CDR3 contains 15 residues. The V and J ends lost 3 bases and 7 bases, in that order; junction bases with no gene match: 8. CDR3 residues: CASSPVEGQGFGYTF. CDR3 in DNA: TGTGCCAGCTCACCTGTCGAGGGACAGGGGTTTGGCTACACCTTC.

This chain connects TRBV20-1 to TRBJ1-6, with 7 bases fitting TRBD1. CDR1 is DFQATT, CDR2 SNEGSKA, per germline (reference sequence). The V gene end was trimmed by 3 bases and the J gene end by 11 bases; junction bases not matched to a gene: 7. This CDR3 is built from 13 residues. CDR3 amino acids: CSASPGGSTPLHF. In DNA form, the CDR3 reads TGCAGTGCTAGTCCAGGGGGGTCGACACCCCTCCACTTT.

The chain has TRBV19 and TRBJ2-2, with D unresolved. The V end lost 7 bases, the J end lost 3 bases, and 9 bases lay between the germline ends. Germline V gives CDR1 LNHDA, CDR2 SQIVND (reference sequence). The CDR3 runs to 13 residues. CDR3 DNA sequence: TGTGCCAGTACCACAGTAGACACCGGGGAGCTGTTTTTT. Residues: CASTTVDTGELFF.